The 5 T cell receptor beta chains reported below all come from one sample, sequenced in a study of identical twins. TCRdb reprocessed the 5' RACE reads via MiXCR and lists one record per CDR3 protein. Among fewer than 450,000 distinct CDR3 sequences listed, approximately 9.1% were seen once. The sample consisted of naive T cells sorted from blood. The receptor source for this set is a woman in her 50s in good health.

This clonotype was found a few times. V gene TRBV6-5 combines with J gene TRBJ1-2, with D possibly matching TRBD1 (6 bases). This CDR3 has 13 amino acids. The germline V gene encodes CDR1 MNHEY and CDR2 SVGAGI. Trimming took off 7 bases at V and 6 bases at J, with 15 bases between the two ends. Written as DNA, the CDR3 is TGTGCCAGCACTTTCGACGGGGGCGATGGCTACACCTTC. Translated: CASTFDGGDGYTF.

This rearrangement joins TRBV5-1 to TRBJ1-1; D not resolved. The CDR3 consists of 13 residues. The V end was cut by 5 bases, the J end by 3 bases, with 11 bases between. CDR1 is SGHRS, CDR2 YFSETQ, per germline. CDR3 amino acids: CASRSFGDTEAFF. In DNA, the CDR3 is TGCGCCAGCAGATCCTTTGGGGACACTGAAGCTTTCTTT.

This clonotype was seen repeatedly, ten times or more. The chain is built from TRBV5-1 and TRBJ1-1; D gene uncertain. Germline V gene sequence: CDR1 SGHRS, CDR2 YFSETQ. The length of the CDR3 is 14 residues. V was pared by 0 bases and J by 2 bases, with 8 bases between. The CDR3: CASSLEGSNTEAFF. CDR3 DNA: TGCGCCAGCAGCTTGGAGGGTAGTAACACTGAAGCTTTCTTT.

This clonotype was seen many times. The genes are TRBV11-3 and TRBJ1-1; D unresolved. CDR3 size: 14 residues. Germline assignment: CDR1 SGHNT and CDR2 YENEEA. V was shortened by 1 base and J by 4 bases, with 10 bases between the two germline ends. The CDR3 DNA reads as TGTGCCAGCAGCTTAGGTCCGAGAAGCACTGAAGCTTTCTTT. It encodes CASSLGPRSTEAFF.

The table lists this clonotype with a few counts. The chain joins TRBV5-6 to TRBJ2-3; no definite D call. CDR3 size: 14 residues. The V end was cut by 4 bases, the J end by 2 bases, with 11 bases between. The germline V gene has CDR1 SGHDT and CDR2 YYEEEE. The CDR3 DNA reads TGTGCCAGCAGCCCTTTTGGGGTCACAGATACGCAGTATTTT. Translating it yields CASSPFGVTDTQYF.